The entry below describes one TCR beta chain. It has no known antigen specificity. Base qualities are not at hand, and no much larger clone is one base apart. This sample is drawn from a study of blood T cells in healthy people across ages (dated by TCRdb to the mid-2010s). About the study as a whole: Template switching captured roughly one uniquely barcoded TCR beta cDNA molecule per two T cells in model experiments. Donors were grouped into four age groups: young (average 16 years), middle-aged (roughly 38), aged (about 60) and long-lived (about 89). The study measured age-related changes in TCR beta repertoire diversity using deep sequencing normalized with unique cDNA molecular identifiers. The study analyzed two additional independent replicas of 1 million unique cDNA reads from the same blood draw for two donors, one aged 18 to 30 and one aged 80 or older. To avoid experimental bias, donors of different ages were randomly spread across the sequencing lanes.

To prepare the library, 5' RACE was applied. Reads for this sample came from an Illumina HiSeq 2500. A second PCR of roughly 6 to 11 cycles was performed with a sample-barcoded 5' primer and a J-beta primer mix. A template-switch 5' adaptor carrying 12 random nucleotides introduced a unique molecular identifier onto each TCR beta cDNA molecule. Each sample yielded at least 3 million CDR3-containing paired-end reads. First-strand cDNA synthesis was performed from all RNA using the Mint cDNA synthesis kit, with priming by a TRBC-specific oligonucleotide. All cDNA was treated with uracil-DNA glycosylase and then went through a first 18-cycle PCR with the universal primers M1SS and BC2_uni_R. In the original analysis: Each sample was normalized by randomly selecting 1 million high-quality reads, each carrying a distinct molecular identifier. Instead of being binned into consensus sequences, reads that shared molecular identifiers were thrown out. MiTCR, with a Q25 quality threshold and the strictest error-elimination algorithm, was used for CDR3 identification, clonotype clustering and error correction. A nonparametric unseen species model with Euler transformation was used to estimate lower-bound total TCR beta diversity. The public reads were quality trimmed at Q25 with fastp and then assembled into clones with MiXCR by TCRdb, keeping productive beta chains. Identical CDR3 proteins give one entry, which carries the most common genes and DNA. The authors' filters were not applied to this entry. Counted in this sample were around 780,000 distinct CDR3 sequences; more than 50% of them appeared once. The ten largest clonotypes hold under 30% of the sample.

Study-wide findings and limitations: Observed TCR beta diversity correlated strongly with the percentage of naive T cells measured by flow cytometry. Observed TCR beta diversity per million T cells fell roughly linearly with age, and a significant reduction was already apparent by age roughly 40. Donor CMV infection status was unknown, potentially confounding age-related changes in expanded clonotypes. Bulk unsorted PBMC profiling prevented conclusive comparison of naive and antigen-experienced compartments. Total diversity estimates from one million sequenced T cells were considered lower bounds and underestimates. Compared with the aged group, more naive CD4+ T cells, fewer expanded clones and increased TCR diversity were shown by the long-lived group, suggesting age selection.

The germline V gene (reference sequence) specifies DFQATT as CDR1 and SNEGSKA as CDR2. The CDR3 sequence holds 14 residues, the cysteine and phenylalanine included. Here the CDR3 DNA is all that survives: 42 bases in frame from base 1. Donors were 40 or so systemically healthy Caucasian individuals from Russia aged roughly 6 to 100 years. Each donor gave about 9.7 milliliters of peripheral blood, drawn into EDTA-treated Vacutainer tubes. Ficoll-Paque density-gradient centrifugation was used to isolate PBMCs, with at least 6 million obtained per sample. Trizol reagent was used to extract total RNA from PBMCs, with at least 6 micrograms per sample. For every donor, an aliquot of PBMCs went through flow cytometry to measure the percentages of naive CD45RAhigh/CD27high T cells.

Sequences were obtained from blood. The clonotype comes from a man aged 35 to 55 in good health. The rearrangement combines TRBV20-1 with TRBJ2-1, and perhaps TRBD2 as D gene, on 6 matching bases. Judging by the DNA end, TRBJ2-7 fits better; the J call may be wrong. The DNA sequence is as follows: TGCAGTGCTAAGCGGGCGAACTCCTACAATGAGCAGTACTTC. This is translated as CSAKRANSYNEQYF.